This T cell receptor beta chain is drawn from a study of cytomegalovirus exposure and HLA in healthy donors. This clone was detected only a few times. No antigen is known for it. The PCR was carried out with 60 Vbeta primers and 13 Jbeta primers. TCRdb's table, derived via immunoSEQ multiplex PCR, lists solely in-frame clones and lacks some. The sample consists of around 130,000 clones, over 60% of them appearing once. Notes on the study in general: Being productive about 90% or about 30% of the time was typical of most TCR beta V segments in an earlier analysis. Presence/absence analyses supposed approximately even sequencing depth among donors. Highly shared variants forming one cluster were likely a sequencing artifact. Researchers counted roughly 150 TCR beta chains as cytomegalovirus-associated.

Trimming removed 1 base from V and 2 bases from J; junction bases left unmatched: 8. The CDR3 totals 16 residues. Germline CDR1 is MGHRA and CDR2 is YSYEKL. The sample comprised PBMCs. This sequence was found in a woman between 40 and 50 years old in good health and CMV-seropositive. This chain links TRBV4-1 with TRBJ2-7, with TRBD1 matching over 7 bases. The CDR3 reads CASSQGLGTDAYEQYF. Written as DNA, the CDR3 is TGCGCCAGCAGCCAAGGACTCGGGACAGACGCCTACGAGCAGTACTTC.